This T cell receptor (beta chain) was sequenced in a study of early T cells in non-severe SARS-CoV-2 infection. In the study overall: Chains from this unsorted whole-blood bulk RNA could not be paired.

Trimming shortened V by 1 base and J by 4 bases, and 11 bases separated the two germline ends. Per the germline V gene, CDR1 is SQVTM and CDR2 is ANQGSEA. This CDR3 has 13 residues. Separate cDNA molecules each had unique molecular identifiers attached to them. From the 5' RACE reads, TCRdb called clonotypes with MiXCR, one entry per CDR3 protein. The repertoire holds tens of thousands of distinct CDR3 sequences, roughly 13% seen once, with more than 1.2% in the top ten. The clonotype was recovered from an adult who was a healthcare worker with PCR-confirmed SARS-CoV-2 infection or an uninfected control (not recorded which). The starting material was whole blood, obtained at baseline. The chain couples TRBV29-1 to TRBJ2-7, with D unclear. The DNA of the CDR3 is TGCAGCGTTGAAGCCTCCAAGTCATACGAGCAGTACTTC. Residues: CSVEASKSYEQYF.